These T cell receptor beta chains were read from a single sample in a study of esophageal squamous cell carcinoma under preoperative chemotherapy. Via MiXCR, TCRdb re-called the PCR reads, giving one row per CDR3 protein. The table has some 30,000 distinct CDR3 sequences, under 55% seen once. The biological material was taken from a patient given preoperative chemotherapy. All receptors come from a human donor with esophageal squamous cell carcinoma. The donor label of this sample is uncertain. The CDR3 runs from the conserved cysteine through the conserved F or W. Each record gives: D gene, clone size, J gene, V gene, CDR3 protein, CDR3 DNA. D genes are given only for firm matches. Some rows have no size entry. The others give once, few or many, or a class for an expanded clone.

>NA|many|TRBJ2-2|TRBV10-3
CAIRTARGELFF
TGTGCCATCAGGACGGCGAGGGGGGAGCTGTTTTTT
>TRBD2|NA|TRBJ2-1|TRBV7-8
CASSPPSSGGQTSQFF
TGTGCCAGCAGCCCGCCCTCTAGCGGGGGGCAGACGTCCCAGTTCTTC
>NA|medium-sized|TRBJ2-1|TRBV7-8
CASSFGGDGRVNEQFF
TGTGCCAGCAGCTTCGGGGGAGACGGGAGAGTGAATGAGCAGTTCTTC
>NA|NA|TRBJ2-5|TRBV7-6
CATGFDAGIPGGDQNTQYF
TGTGCCACCGGCTTTGATGCGGGGATCCCCGGGGGAGACCAAAACACTCAGTACTTC
>NA|NA|TRBJ1-2|TRBV11-2
CASSLNRANYGYTF
TGTGCCAGCAGCTTAAACAGGGCTAACTATGGCTACACCTTC
>NA|NA|TRBJ2-6|TRBV10-2
CATKGVSGANVLTF
TGCGCCACCAAAGGTGTCTCTGGGGCCAACGTCCTGACTTTC
>NA|NA|TRBJ1-1|TRBV6-1
CASYGGNTEAFF
TGTGCCAGTTATGGGGGGAACACTGAAGCTTTCTTT
>TRBD1|many|TRBJ1-1|TRBV6-5
CASSYHRDRVNRNTEAFF
TGTGCCAGCAGTTACCACCGGGACAGGGTTAACAGGAACACTGAAGCTTTCTTT
>NA|many|TRBJ2-5|TRBV7-9
CASTPGGPEQYF
TGTGCCAGCACCCCGGGTGGGCCTGAGCAGTACTTC
>NA|few|TRBJ2-2|TRBV19
CASSYNTGELFF
TGTGCCAGTAGTTACAACACCGGGGAGCTGTTTTTT
>NA|NA|TRBJ2-5|TRBV7-9
CASSWAPTETQYF
TGTGCCAGCAGCTGGGCACCGACTGAGACCCAGTACTTC
>NA|NA|TRBJ2-2|TRBV12-3/TRBV12-4
CASSKDPTDTQFF
TGTGCCAGCAGCAAGGACCCCACAGATACGCAGTTTTTT
>NA|few|TRBJ2-1|TRBV12-3/TRBV12-4
CASSLARDEQFF
TGTGCCAGCAGTTTAGCGCGGGATGAGCAGTTCTTC
>TRBD2|NA|TRBJ2-3|TRBV7-9
CASSRGRRTSGRASTDTQYF
TGTGCCAGCAGCCGAGGTAGGAGGACTAGCGGGAGAGCTAGCACAGATACGCAGTATTTT
>TRBD2|many|TRBJ2-1|TRBV6-1
CASAVGGGSYNEQFF
TGTGCCAGCGCGGTCGGGGGGGGGTCCTACAATGAGCAGTTCTTC
>NA|NA|TRBJ2-4|TRBV7-8
CASSLAHDMQYF
TGTGCCAGCAGCTTAGCCCATGACATGCAGTACTTC
>NA|once|TRBJ2-4|TRBV7-2
CASSVCHDRESQYF
TGTGCCAGCAGCGTGTGCCATGACCGGGAGTCGCAGTACTTC
>NA|NA|TRBJ2-2|TRBV7-4
CARSRQAVSTDAQFF
TGTGCCCGGAGCCGCCAGGCAGTGAGCACAGATGCGCAGTTTTTT
>NA|NA|TRBJ2-3|TRBV7-2
CASSSNRLAVSTETLYF
TGTGCCAGCAGCTCCAACCGGCTAGCAGTGAGCACAGAGACGCTGTATTTT
>NA|NA|TRBJ2-5|TRBV7-9
CASSLVRGSYNEQYF
TGTGCCAGCAGCTTAGTGAGGGGGAGCTACAATGAGCAGTACTTC
>NA|many|TRBJ2-7|TRBV27
CASSLGGRGYEQYF
TGTGCCAGCAGTTTAGGAGGGAGAGGGTACGAGCAGTACTTC
>TRBD1|NA|TRBJ1-6|TRBV27
CASSFDRDNSPLHF
TGTGCCAGCAGTTTCGACAGGGATAATTCACCCCTCCACTTT
>TRBD1|NA|TRBJ2-3|TRBV7-6
CASSLITGGAATNIQYF
TGTGCCAGCAGCTTAATTACAGGGGGCGCGGCGACAAACATTCAGTATTTT
>NA|NA|TRBJ2-4|TRBV7-3
CASRATGASAKNTQYF
TGTGCCAGCCGCGCCACGGGGGCCTCAGCCAAAAACACGCAGTATTTC
>NA|NA|TRBJ2-5|TRBV7-6
CASSLDGHQKTWYF
TGTGCCAGCAGCTTAGACGGGCACCAAAAGACCTGGTATTTC
>NA|NA|TRBJ2-2|TRBV7-2
CASSPRGVLAGTLYF
TGTGCCAGCAGCCCTCGCGGGGTCCTAGCCGGGACGCTGTATTTT
>TRBD1|NA|TRBJ2-2|TRBV7-9
CASSLAPGTGMPEEQFF
TGTGCCAGCAGCTTAGCGCCCGGGACAGGGATGCCCGAGGAGCAGTTTTTT
>NA|NA|TRBJ2-1|TRBV12-3/TRBV12-4
CASRGGASSYNEQFF
TGTGCCAGCAGGGGGGGGGCCTCCTCCTACAATGAGCAGTTCTTC
>TRBD2|NA|TRBJ2-7|TRBV7-6
CAGSGGGVGETQYF
TGTGCGGGGAGCGGGGGCGGTGTCGGGGAGACGCAGTACTTC
>NA|few|TRBJ2-4|TRBV7-2
CASSLAGSAINLAKNIQYF
TGTGCCAGCAGCTTAGCAGGGTCGGCGATTAATCTAGCCAAAAACATTCAGTACTTC
>NA|once|TRBJ2-5|TRBV7-6
CASSLGAGIGGRDQDTQYF
TGTGCCAGCAGCTTGGGTGCGGGGATCGGGGGCCGTGACCAAGACACCCAGTACTTC
>NA|NA|TRBJ2-3|TRBV6-1
CASRRLAADQADTQYF
TGTGCCAGCAGGCGATTAGCGGCAGATCAAGCAGATACGCAGTATTTT
>NA|NA|TRBJ1-5|TRBV6-1
CASSEGGGLNQPQHF
TGTGCCAGCAGTGAAGGAGGGGGACTTAATCAGCCCCAGCATTTT
>TRBD2|NA|TRBJ2-5|TRBV11-3
CASSPGTSGPETQYF
TGTGCCAGCAGCCCAGGGACTAGCGGCCCAGAGACCCAGTACTTC
>NA|NA|TRBJ2-7|TRBV7-8
CASSSKTGSPYEQYF
TGTGCCAGCAGCTCAAAAACAGGGAGTCCCTACGAGCAGTACTTC
>NA|NA|TRBJ2-3|TRBV10-1
CASSESGRAVDTQYF
TGCGCCAGCAGTGAGTCAGGCAGGGCGGTAGATACGCAGTATTTT
>TRBD1|few|TRBJ1-4|TRBV7-8
CATQGAANEKLFF
TGTGCCACACAGGGGGCGGCTAATGAAAAACTGTTTTTT
>NA|NA|TRBJ2-3|TRBV7-2
CASSPQGGSETDTQYF
TGTGCCAGCAGCCCACAGGGAGGGAGTGAGACAGATACCCAGTATTTT
>TRBD1|NA|TRBJ2-5|TRBV18
CASSPPGGRETQYF
TGTGCCAGCTCACCTCCAGGGGGACGAGAGACCCAGTACTTC
>NA|few|TRBJ1-2|TRBV5-6
CASSRLRGYTF
TGTGCCAGCAGCAGACTAAGGGGCTACACCTTC
>NA|NA|TRBJ2-3|TRBV7-6
CASSLGAGEQETQYF
TGTGCCAGCAGCTTGGGGGCGGGTGAGCAAGAGACGCAGTATTTC
>NA|NA|TRBJ2-4|TRBV7-9
CASSLLGRRAPDTQYF
TGTGCCAGCAGCTTACTGGGGCGGCGGGCCCCAGACACGCAGTACTTC
>TRBD1|NA|TRBJ1-2|TRBV27
CASSLRESGGFYGYTF
TGTGCCAGCAGTTTACGGGAGTCAGGGGGCTTCTATGGCTACACCTTC
>NA|NA|TRBJ2-2|TRBV27
CASSLGRGARTNTGELFF
TGTGCCAGCAGTTTAGGGAGGGGGGCGAGAACGAACACCGGGGAGCTGTTTTTT
>TRBD2|NA|TRBJ2-4|TRBV6-1
CASIPGLGGKDTQYF
TGTGCCAGCATCCCCGGACTAGGAGGGAAAGACACGCAGTATTTC
>NA|NA|TRBJ2-5|TRBV7-2
CASSLGENPLTF
TGTGCCAGCAGCTTAGGGGAAAACCCCCTGACCTTC
>NA|many|TRBJ1-1|TRBV7-9
CASSRGPEAFF
TGTGCCAGCTCGAGAGGGCCTGAAGCTTTCTTT
>NA|NA|TRBJ2-3|TRBV7-6
CAGGRYGPDTETQYF
TGTGCCGGGGGCCGGTACGGGCCTGACACAGAGACGCAGTATTTC
>NA|many|TRBJ2-7|TRBV6-1
CASSETSRSYEQYF
TGTGCCAGTAGCGAGACATCCCGCTCCTACGAGCAGTACTTC
>NA|few|TRBJ2-1|TRBV12-3/TRBV12-4
CASSQFGGEQFF
TGTGCCAGCAGCCAATTCGGAGGTGAGCAGTTCTTC
>NA|NA|TRBJ2-5|TRBV7-9
CASRGNGGRDQETQYF
TGTGCCAGCAGGGGGAACGGGGGGCGTGACCAAGAGACCCAGTACTTC
>TRBD2|NA|TRBJ2-1|TRBV12-3/TRBV12-4
CASTIGTSANSEQFF
TGTGCCAGCACAATAGGGACTAGCGCGAATAGCGAGCAGTTCTTC
>NA|many|TRBJ2-7|TRBV27
CASSLGGTVYEQYF
TGTGCCAGCAGTTTAGGCGGGACGGTCTACGAGCAGTACTTC
>NA|NA|TRBJ2-5|TRBV7-3
CASSSVPGGRVQETQYF
TGTGCCAGCAGCTCGGTACCGGGGGGCCGGGTCCAAGAGACCCAGTACTTC
>TRBD2|medium-sized|TRBJ2-3|TRBV7-9
CASSLASGGSSTDTQYF
TGTGCCAGCAGCTTAGCGTCGGGGGGATCAAGCACAGATACGCAGTATTTT
>NA|once|TRBJ2-6|TRBV12-3/TRBV12-4
CASSWRPPGANVQNF
TGTGCCAGCAGTTGGCGGCCCCCTGGCGCCAACGTCCAGAACTTC
>NA|NA|TRBJ2-5|TRBV6-1
CASRGFWGSDTDTQYF
TGTGCCAGCAGGGGATTTTGGGGAAGTGACACAGATACCCAGTATTTC